This TCR beta chain is from a study of regulatory T cells in long-lasting Graves disease. About this clonotype: Its antigen remains unidentified.

Time point meaning: newly diagnosed GD, antithyroid drugs for less than 3 months. Making the TCR library involved RNA that had been extracted from PBMCs. The V gene's germline CDR1 is DFQATT and CDR2 SNEGSKA (reference sequence). The CDR3 is 15 residues long. The V gene end was trimmed by 6 bases and the J gene end by 1 base; junction bases not matched to a gene: 9. Study conclusions and caveats: Persistent patients had a count of shared public clonotypes (over 2,500) that exceeded that of new patients (around 910).

Construction of TCR beta libraries relied on iRepertoire HTBI primers and on Arm-PCR targeting CDR3 regions. TCRdb ran MiXCR on the multiplex PCR reads and lists one entry per CDR3 protein. The sample consists of around 420,000 distinct CDR3 sequences, approximately 15% of them appearing once. This sample was also put to use in a study of T cells in Graves' hyperthyroidism and ophthalmopathy. This second study notes: On the basis of clinical symptoms, serum thyroxine and TRAb, thyroid ultrasound and orbital computed tomography, diagnoses were made. HTBI primers were used for first-round RT-PCR of the TCR CDR3.

Sequencing used peripheral blood mononuclear cells (PBMCs), obtained at new diagnosis, from a patient treated with antithyroid drugs. The V call is TRBV20-1, the J call TRBJ1-1; 9 nucleotides line up with TRBD1. The sequence was collected from a woman aged 40-49 years with Graves disease. Here the CDR3 reads CSAIQGAFWNTEAFF. The CDR3 nucleotides read TGCAGTGCAATACAGGGGGCTTTTTGGAACACTGAAGCTTTCTTT.